The clone carrying this T cell receptor beta chain was recorded many times. Antigen unknown. V was pared by 0 bases and J by 4 bases, with 5 bases of the junction left unmatched. The germline CDR1 and CDR2 sequences are SGHKS and YYEKEE (reference sequence). This CDR3 has 15 residues. The record originates from a study of breast tumors, draining lymph nodes, adjacent tissues. TCRdb re-called the multiplex PCR reads with MiXCR, one entry per CDR3 protein. The table includes under 150,000 distinct CDR3 sequences, just under 20% detected once. Study-wide results and caveats: The data were judged consistent with most tumor T cells coming from lymph node and expanding in tumor.

Breast cancer patients provided tissue from their axillary draining lymph nodes. The origin of this receptor is a female donor with breast cancer. Some clones in this sample may be carry-over from other donors' samples. The chain uses TRBV5-5 and TRBJ2-7, with 9 bases that match TRBD2. The specimen was axillary lymph node tissue. CDR3 nucleotide sequence: TGTGCCAGCAGCTTGGCGGTAGCGGGAGTGTACGAGCAGTACTTC. It specifies CASSLAVAGVYEQYF. Full variable domain (missing parts from reference TRBV5-5 and TRBJ2-7): DAGVTQSPTHLIKTRGQQVTLRCSPISGHKSVSWYQQVLGQGPQFIFQYYEKEERGRGNFPDRFSARQFPNYSSELNVNALLLGDSALYLCASSLAVAGVYEQYFGPGTRLTVT.